This T cell receptor (beta chain) was captured in a study of cytomegalovirus exposure and HLA in healthy donors. Notes on the study in general: Most observed TCR sequences were rare, whereas some public TCRs were detected in many donors.

The PCR used 60 Vbeta and 13 Jbeta primers. In the source study's methods: It was a later analysis that counted 83 million or so unique TCR beta chains, of which some 12 million were shared. The repertoire was sequenced with immunoSEQ multiplex PCR; TCRdb's copy has only in-frame clones and lacks some. For V, J and clone size, that table is used; D and trimming come from the DNA. Of fewer than 110,000 clones in the sample, more than 65% were seen once. This CDR3 region has 15 residues. Per the germline V gene, CDR1 is SNHLY and CDR2 is FYNNEI. V trimming: 8 bases; J trimming: 2 bases; junction bases outside the gene matches: 9. To note about this clone: Its antigen is as yet unknown.

This sequence originates from a male donor in good health and CMV-seronegative. Material for sequencing was PBMCs. The rearrangement joins TRBV2 to TRBJ1-5, with 7 bases fitting TRBD1. The CDR3 loop is CASRYGTEGNQPQHF. CDR3 nucleotide sequence: TGTGCCAGCCGATACGGGACAGAGGGCAATCAGCCCCAGCATTTT.